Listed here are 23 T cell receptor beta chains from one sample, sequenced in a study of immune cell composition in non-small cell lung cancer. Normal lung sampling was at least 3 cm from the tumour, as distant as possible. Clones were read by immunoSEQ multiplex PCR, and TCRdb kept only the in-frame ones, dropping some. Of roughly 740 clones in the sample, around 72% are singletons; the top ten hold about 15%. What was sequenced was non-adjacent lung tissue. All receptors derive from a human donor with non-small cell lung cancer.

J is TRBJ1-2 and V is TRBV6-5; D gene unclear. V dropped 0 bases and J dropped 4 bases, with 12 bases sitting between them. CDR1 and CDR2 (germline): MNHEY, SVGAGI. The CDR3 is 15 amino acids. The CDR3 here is CASSYSPRQLYGYTF. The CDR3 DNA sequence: TGTGCCAGCAGTTACTCCCCTCGGCAGCTCTATGGCTACACCTTC.

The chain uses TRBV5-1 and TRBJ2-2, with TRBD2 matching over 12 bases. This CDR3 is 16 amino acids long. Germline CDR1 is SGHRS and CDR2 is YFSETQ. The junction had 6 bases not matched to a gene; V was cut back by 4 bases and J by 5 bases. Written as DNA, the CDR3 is TGCGCCAGCAGCCGGACTAGCGGGATAATTACCGGGGAGCTGTTTTTT. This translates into CASSRTSGIITGELFF. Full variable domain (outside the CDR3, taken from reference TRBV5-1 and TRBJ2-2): KAGVTQTPRYLIKTRGQQVTLSCSPISGHRSVSWYQQTPGQGLQFLFEYFSETQRNKGNFPGRFSGRQFSNSRSEMNVSTLELGDSALYLCASSRTSGIITGELFFGEGSRLTVL.

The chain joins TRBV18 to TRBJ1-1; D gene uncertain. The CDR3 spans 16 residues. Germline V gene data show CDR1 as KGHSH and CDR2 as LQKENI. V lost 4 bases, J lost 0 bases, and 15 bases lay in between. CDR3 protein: CASSLSYNSMNTEAFF. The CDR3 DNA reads TGTGCCAGCTCACTGAGCTATAACTCAATGAACACTGAAGCTTTCTTT.

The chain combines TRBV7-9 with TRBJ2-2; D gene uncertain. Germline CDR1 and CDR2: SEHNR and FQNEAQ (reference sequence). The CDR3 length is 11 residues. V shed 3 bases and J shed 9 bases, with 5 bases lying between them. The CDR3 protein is CASSLGRELFF. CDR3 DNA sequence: TGTGCCAGCAGCTTGGGGAGGGAGCTGTTTTTT.

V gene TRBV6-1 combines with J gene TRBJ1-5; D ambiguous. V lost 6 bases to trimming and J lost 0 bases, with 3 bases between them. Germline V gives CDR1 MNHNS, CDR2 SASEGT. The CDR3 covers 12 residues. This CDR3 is CASRGSNQPQHF. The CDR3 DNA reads TGTGCCAGCAGGGGTAGCAATCAGCCCCAGCATTTT.

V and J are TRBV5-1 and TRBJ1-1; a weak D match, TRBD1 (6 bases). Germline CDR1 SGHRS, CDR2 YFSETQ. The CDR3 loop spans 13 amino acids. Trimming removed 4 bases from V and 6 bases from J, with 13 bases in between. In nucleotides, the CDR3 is TGCGCCAGCAGCGACTTAACAGGGTCTGAAGCTTTCTTT. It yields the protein CASSDLTGSEAFF.

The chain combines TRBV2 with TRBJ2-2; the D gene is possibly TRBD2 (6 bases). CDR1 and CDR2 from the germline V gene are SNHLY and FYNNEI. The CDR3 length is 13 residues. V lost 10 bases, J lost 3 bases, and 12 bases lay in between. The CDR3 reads CATTRDYTGELFF. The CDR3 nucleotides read TGTGCCACCACTCGGGACTACACCGGGGAGCTGTTTTTT.

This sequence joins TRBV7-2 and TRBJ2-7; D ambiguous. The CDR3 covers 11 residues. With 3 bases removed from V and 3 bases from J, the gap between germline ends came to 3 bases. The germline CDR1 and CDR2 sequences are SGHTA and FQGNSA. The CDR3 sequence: CASSFLYEQYF. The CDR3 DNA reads TGTGCCAGCAGCTTTCTCTACGAGCAGTACTTC.

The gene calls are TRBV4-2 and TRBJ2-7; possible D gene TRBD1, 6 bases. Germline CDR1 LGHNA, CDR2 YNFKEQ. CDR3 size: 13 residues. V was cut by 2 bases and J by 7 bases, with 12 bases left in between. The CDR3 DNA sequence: TGTGCCAGCAGCCAAACGGACAGTCAGGAGCAGTACTTC. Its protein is CASSQTDSQEQYF.

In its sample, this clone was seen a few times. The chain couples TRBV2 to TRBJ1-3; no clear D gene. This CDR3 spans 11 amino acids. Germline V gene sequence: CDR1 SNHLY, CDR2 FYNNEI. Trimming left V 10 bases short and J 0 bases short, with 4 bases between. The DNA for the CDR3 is TGTGCCACCTACTCTGGAAACACCATATATTTT. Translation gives CATYSGNTIYF.

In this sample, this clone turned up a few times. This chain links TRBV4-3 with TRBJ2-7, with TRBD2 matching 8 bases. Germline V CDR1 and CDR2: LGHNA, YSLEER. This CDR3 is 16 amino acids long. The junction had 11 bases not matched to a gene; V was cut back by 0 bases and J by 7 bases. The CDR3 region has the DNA TGCGCCAGCAGCCAAGATACGGGAGGGCCCGCGGGTGAGCAGTACTTC. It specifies CASSQDTGGPAGEQYF.

The CDR3 region is CASSVASDSSGANVLTF. CDR3 nucleotide sequence: TGTGCCAGCAGCGTAGCTTCCGACAGCTCTGGGGCCAACGTCCTGACTTTC. This chain uses TRBV9 with TRBJ2-6, with D maybe TRBD1 (5 bases). The ends were cut back, 0 bases at V and 0 bases at J, with 10 bases in the middle. CDR3 length equals 17 residues. Germline V gene data show CDR1 as SGDLS and CDR2 as YYNGEE.

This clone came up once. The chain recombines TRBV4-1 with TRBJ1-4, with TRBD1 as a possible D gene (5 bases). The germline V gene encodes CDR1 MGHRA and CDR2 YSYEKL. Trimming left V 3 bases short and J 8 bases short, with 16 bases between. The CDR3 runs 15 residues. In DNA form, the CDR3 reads TGCGCCAGCAGCCAGGCCGGACAAATGGGCGAAAAACTGTTTTTT. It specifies CASSQAGQMGEKLFF.

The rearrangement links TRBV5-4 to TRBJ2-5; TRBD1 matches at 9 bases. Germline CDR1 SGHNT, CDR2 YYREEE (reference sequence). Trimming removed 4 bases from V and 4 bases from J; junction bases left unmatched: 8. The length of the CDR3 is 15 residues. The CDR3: CASSLDRGPPETQYF. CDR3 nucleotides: TGTGCCAGCAGCCTGGACAGGGGCCCTCCAGAGACCCAGTACTTC.

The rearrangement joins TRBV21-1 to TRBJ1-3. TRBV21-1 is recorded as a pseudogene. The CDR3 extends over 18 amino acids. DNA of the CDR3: TGTGCCAGCAGAAAAAGGGTCCCCTTCCAGGGAGATGGAAACACCATATATTTT. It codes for CASRKRVPFQGDGNTIYF.

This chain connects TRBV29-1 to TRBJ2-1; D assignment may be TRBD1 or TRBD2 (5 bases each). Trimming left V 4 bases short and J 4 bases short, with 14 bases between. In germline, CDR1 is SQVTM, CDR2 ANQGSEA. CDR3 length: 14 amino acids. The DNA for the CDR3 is TGCAGCGTTGTTCGGCTAGGGGAGTACAATGAGCAGTTCTTC. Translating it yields CSVVRLGEYNEQFF.

CDR3 DNA sequence: TGTGCCAGCAGCGTCGGGACACTTGCTGGAAACACCATATATTTT. This codes for CASSVGTLAGNTIYF. The rearrangement links TRBV9 to TRBJ1-3, with a weak D call TRBD1 (6 bases). Trimming removed 2 bases from V and 2 bases from J, with 11 bases in between. The germline CDR1 and CDR2 sequences are SGDLS and YYNGEE. This CDR3 is built from 15 residues.

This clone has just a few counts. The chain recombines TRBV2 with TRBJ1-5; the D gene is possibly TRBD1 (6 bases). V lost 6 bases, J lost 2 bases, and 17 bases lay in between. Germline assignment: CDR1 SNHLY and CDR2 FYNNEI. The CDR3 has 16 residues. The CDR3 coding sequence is TGTGCCAGCAGGGAACAGGGCCCCGGAGGCAATCAGCCCCAGCATTTT. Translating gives CASREQGPGGNQPQHF.

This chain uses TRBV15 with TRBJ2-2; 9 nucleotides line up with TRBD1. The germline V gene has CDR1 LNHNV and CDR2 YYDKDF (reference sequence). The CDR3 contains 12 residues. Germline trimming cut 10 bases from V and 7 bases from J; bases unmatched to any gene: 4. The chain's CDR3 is CARGQGIGELFF. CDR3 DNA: TGTGCCAGGGGACAGGGAATCGGGGAGCTGTTTTTT.

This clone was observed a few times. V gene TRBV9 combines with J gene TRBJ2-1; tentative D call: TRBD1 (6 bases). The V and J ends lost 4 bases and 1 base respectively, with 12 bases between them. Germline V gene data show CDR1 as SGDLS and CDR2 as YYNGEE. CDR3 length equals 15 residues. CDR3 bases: TGTGCCAGCAGCCCCGGACAGACGTCCTACAATGAGCAGTTCTTC. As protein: CASSPGQTSYNEQFF. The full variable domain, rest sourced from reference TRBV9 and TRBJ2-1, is DSGVTQTPKHLITATGQRVTLRCSPRSGDLSVYWYQQSLDQGLQFLIQYYNGEERAKGNILERFSAQQFPDLHSELNLSSLELGDSALYFCASSPGQTSYNEQFFGPGTRLTVL.

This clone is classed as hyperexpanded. The CDR3 region has the DNA TGCGCCAGCAGCGCGGACAGAAACACTGAAGCTTTCTTT. Its translation is CASSADRNTEAFF. The rearrangement joins TRBV5-1 to TRBJ1-1; TRBD1 is a possible D gene (6 bases). Trimming shortened V by 4 bases and J by 2 bases, and 9 bases separated the two germline ends. The germline gives CDR1 SGHRS, CDR2 YFSETQ. This CDR3 is built from 13 residues.

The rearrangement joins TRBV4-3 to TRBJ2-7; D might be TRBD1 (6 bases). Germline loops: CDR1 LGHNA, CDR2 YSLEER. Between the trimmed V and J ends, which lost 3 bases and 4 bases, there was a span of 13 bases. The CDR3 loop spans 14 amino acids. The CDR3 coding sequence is TGCGCCAGCAGCCAGCTACAGGGACGGTACGAGCAGTACTTC. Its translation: CASSQLQGRYEQYF.

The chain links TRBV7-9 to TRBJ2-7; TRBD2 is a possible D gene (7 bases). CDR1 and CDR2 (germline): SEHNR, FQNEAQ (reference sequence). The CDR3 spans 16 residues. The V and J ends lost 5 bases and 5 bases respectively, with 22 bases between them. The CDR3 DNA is TGTGCCAGCAGCCTACAGATGGGGGGGCATAGGGACGAGCAGTACTTC. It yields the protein CASSLQMGGHRDEQYF.